The clone carrying this TCR beta chain has at least ten counts. This sample is drawn from a study of T-cell reconstitution after alpha-beta-depleted transplantation in children. The CDR3 length is 14 residues. V lost 8 bases to trimming and J lost 8 bases; unmatched junction nucleotides: 15. Per the germline V gene, CDR1 is DFQATT and CDR2 is SNEGSKA (reference sequence). Unique molecular identifiers featured in how the TCRbeta library was prepared. Each CDR3 protein gets one entry after TCRdb re-called the PCR reads with MiXCR. The table records under 25,000 distinct CDR3 sequences, roughly 13% of them present only once.

The sequence derives from a female patient aged 2 to 10 who had a stem cell transplant for congenital amegakaryocytic thrombocytopenia, so the T cells may come from the graft donor. The specimen comprised PBMCs, mostly from graft donor cells, sampled 60 days after TCRalphabeta/CD19-depleted stem cell transplant. The chain has TRBV20-1 and TRBJ2-1, with 7 bases fitting TRBD2. CDR3 protein: CSSPGRGRVDEQFF. CDR3 coding DNA: TGCAGTTCCCCAGGTCGTGGGAGGGTGGATGAGCAGTTCTTC.